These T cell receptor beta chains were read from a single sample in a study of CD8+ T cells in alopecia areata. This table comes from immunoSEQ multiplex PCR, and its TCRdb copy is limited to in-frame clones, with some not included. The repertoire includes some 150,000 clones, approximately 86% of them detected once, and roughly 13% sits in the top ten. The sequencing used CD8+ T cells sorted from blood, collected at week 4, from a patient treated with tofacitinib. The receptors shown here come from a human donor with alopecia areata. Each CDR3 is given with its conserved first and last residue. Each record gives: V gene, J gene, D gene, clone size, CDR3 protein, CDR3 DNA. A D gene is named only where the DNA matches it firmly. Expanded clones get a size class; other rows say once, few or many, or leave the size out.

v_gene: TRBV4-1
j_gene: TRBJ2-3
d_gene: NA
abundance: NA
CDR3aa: CASSQVQDTQYF
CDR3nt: TGCGCCAGCAGCCAAGTGCAAGATACGCAGTATTTT

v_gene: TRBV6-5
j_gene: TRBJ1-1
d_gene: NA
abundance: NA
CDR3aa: CASSAVNTEAFF
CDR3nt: TGTGCCAGCAGTGCAGTGAACACTGAAGCTTTCTTT

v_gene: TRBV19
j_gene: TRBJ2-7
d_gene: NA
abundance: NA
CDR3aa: CASSIARTYEQYF
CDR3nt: TGTGCCAGTAGTATTGCTCGGACCTACGAGCAGTACTTC

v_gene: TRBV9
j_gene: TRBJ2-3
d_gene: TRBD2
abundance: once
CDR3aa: CASSAPTSGPPLSTDTQYF
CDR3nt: TGTGCCAGCAGCGCCCCGACTAGCGGGCCTCCGCTTAGCACAGATACGCAGTATTTT

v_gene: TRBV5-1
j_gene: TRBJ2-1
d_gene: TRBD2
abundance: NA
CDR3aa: CASSLAWASGALGNEQFF
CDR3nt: TGCGCCAGCAGCTTGGCCTGGGCTAGCGGGGCCCTCGGGAATGAGCAGTTCTTC

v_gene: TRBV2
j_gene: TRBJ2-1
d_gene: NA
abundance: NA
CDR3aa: CASRPAGEQFF
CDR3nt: TGTGCCAGCAGGCCCGCCGGAGAGCAGTTCTTC

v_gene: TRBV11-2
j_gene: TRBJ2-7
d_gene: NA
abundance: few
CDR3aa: CASSSEIHSYEQYF
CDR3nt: TGTGCCAGCAGCTCCGAAATACATAGCTACGAGCAGTACTTC

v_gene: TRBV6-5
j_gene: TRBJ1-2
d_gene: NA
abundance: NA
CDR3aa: CASSLQVNYGYTF
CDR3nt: TGTGCCAGCAGCCTACAGGTTAACTATGGCTACACCTTC

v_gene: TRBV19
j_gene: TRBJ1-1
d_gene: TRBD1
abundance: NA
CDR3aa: CASSRPGQGARGAEAFF
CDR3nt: TGTGCCAGTAGTAGACCGGGACAGGGGGCGCGGGGTGCTGAAGCTTTCTTT

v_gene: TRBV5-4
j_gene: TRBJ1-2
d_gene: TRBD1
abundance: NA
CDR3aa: CASSSPDRAFGYTF
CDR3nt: TGTGCCAGCAGCTCCCCGGACAGGGCTTTTGGCTACACCTTC

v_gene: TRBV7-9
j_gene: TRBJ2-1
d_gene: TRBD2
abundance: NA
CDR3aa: CASSSQSGTSGTNEQFF
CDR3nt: TGTGCCAGCAGCTCCCAATCGGGGACTAGCGGGACTAATGAGCAGTTCTTC

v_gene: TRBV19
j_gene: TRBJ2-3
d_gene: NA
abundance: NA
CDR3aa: CASSRLPTDTQYF
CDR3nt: TGTGCCAGTTCCCGGCTACCCACAGATACGCAGTATTTT

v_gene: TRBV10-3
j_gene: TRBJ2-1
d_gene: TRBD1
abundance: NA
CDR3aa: CAISESTKGQGIYNEQFF
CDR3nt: TGTGCCATCAGTGAGTCGACAAAGGGACAGGGAATTTACAATGAGCAGTTCTTC

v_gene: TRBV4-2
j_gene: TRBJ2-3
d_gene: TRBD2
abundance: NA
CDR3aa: CASSQDRIAGTTDTQYF
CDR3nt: TGTGCCAGCAGCCAAGATCGGATAGCGGGGACCACAGATACGCAGTATTTT

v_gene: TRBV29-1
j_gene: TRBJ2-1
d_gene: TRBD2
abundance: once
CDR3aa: CSVEGGPGLGNEQFF
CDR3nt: TGCAGCGTTGAAGGGGGGCCGGGACTAGGAAATGAGCAGTTCTTC

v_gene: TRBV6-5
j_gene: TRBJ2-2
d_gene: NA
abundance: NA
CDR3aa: CASSHGSDTGELFF
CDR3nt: TGTGCCAGCAGTCACGGGTCGGACACCGGGGAGCTGTTTTTT

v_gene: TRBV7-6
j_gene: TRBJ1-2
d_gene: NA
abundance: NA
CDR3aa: CASSMNRVNYGYTF
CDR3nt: TGTGCCAGCAGCATGAACAGGGTGAACTATGGCTACACCTTC

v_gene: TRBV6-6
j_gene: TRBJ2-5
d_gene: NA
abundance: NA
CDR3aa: CASSYGLYSPETQYF
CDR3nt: TGTGCCAGCAGTTATGGTCTGTATAGCCCGGAGACCCAGTACTTC

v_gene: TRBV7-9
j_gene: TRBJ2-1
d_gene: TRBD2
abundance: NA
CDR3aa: CASSPLEREYNEQFF
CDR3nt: TGTGCCAGCAGCCCCCTAGAGCGGGAGTACAATGAGCAGTTCTTC

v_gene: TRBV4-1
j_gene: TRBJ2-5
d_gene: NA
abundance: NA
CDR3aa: CASSGGPTATSGQYF
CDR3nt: TGCGCCAGCAGCGGGGGCCCGACAGCAACAAGTGGCCAGTACTTC

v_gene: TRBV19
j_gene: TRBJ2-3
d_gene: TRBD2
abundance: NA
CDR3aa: CASGLAGSTDTQYF
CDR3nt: TGTGCCAGTGGACTAGCGGGGAGCACAGATACGCAGTATTTT

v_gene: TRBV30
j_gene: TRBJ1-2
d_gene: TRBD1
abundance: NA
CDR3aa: CAWNPEGGGYTF
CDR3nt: TGTGCCTGGAACCCCGAAGGGGGCGGCTACACCTTC